A single sample gave rise to the 21 T cell receptor beta chains below, sequenced in a study of blood T cell repertoires in COVID-19. The repertoire was sequenced with immunoSEQ multiplex PCR; TCRdb's copy has only in-frame clones and lacks some. The sample yields approximately 320,000 clones, roughly 87% seen once. The sequenced material came from PBMCs or T cells enriched from blood (not recorded which). These TCRs come from a woman aged 18 to 35 who had recovered from COVID-19.

As to this clone: The sample holds other DNA sequences that translate to the same CDR3. This chain connects TRBV4-3 to TRBJ2-5; possible D gene TRBD2, 5 bases. With 0 bases removed from V and 3 bases from J, the gap between germline ends came to 8 bases. There are 14 residues in the CDR3. Germline V CDR1 and CDR2: LGHNA, YSLEER. Here the CDR3 reads CASSQDYGKETQYF. CDR3 DNA: TGCGCCAGCAGCCAAGACTACGGGAAAGAGACCCAGTACTTC.

The chain carries TRBV9 and TRBJ2-7; 7 positions match TRBD1. The CDR3 has 15 amino acids. Germline lookup yields CDR1 SGDLS and CDR2 YYNGEE. V gave up 2 bases and J gave up 1 base; unmatched junction bases: 6. The CDR3 reads CASSVGTASSYEQYF. The DNA of the CDR3 is TGTGCCAGCAGCGTCGGGACAGCAAGTTCCTACGAGCAGTACTTC. Using reference TRBV9 and TRBJ2-7 for the parts outside the CDR3, the full variable domain is DSGVTQTPKHLITATGQRVTLRCSPRSGDLSVYWYQQSLDQGLQFLIQYYNGEERAKGNILERFSAQQFPDLHSELNLSSLELGDSALYFCASSVGTASSYEQYFGPGTRLTVT.

The chain joins TRBV5-6 to TRBJ2-7; TRBD2 might be the D (6 bases). The germline V gene encodes CDR1 SGHDT and CDR2 YYEEEE. Trimming pared 4 bases from V and 5 bases from J, leaving 28 bases between. CDR3 length equals 18 residues. CDR3 protein: CASSPGKRGGAIAHEQYF. CDR3 nucleotide sequence: TGTGCCAGCAGCCCTGGAAAGAGGGGCGGGGCAATCGCCCACGAGCAGTACTTC.

The chain's CDR3 is CASSYSNRGPNRAFF. The CDR3 DNA reads TGTGCCAGCAGTTACTCGAACAGGGGCCCCAATCGGGCTTTCTTT. The chain carries TRBV6-2 or TRBV6-3 and TRBJ1-1; 7 bases match TRBD1. With 0 bases clipped from V and 11 bases from J, the junction kept 12 bases outside the gene matches. This CDR3 is 15 amino acids long. Germline lookup yields CDR1 MNHEY and CDR2 SVGEGT.

V gene TRBV4-2 combines with J gene TRBJ2-1; possible D gene TRBD2, 6 bases. Germline CDR1 reads LGHNA; CDR2 reads YNFKEQ. Trimming pared 0 bases from V and 9 bases from J, leaving 15 bases between. The CDR3 runs to 15 residues. The CDR3 spells CASSQDRLTSSEQFF. The CDR3 coding sequence is TGTGCCAGCAGCCAAGACCGCCTAACTAGCAGTGAGCAGTTCTTC.

The chain couples TRBV4-2 to TRBJ1-2; D remains unclear. This CDR3 is 15 amino acids long. CDR1 is LGHNA and CDR2 is YNFKEQ in the germline V gene. V lost 0 bases and J lost 5, with 13 bases in between. The CDR3 is CASSQDMAQRYGYTF. CDR3 DNA sequence: TGTGCCAGCAGCCAAGACATGGCACAGAGATATGGCTACACCTTC.

The gene calls are TRBV29-1 and TRBJ2-2; D is possibly TRBD2 (6 bases). The CDR3 contains 13 residues. V gave up 3 bases and J gave up 1 base, with 6 bases separating them. The germline gives CDR1 SQVTM, CDR2 ANQGSEA. CDR3 protein: CSVERENTGELFF. CDR3 nucleotides: TGCAGCGTTGAGCGGGAGAACACCGGGGAGCTGTTTTTT.

This sequence joins TRBV7-9 and TRBJ2-7; tentative D call: TRBD2 (5 bases). The CDR3 loop spans 16 amino acids. V was trimmed by 5 bases and J by 7 bases, leaving 24 bases between them. Looked up from germline, CDR1 is SEHNR and CDR2 is FQNEAQ (reference sequence). The CDR3 loop is CASSRKAELTAREQYF. The CDR3 DNA follows: TGTGCCAGCAGCAGAAAAGCGGAACTCACTGCTCGGGAGCAGTACTTC.

The V and J genes are TRBV28 and TRBJ1-1; D uncertain. Germline CDR1 and CDR2: MDHEN and SYDVKM. V lost 5 bases and J lost 10, with 14 bases in between. There are 12 residues in the CDR3. The CDR3 nucleotides read TGTGCCAGCAGTCCCGCGACTGAGGGAGCTTTCTTT. Amino acid sequence: CASSPATEGAFF.

The chain joins TRBV10-3 to TRBJ1-4; the match to TRBD1 covers 10 bases. The ends lost 4 bases at V and 8 bases at J; junction bases unmatched: 7. Germline CDR1 and CDR2: ENHRY and SYGVKD. The CDR3 runs to 15 residues. CDR3 residues: CAISASGTGDEKLFF. The CDR3 nucleotides read TGTGCCATCAGTGCTTCCGGGACAGGGGACGAAAAACTGTTTTTT.

The chain recombines TRBV12-3 or TRBV12-4 with TRBJ1-1; D gene ambiguous. This CDR3 is built from 13 residues. V gave up 5 bases and J gave up 0 bases, with 7 bases separating them. The CDR3 sequence is CASSKTLNTEAFF. The CDR3 DNA is TGTGCCAGCAGTAAGACATTGAACACTGAAGCTTTCTTT.

This chain connects TRBV28 to TRBJ1-5; 7 bases line up with TRBD1. CDR3 length: 13 residues. Germline CDR1 reads MDHEN; CDR2 reads SYDVKM. J gave up 3 bases and V 6 bases, and 2 bases lay outside the gene matches. This chain's CDR3 is CASRGQINQPQHF. The DNA for the CDR3 is TGTGCCAGCAGGGGACAGATCAATCAGCCCCAGCATTTT.

V usage is TRBV2 and J usage is TRBJ1-1; possible D gene TRBD1, 5 bases. Trimming removed 3 bases from V and 1 base from J, with 9 bases in between. Germline CDR1 and CDR2: SNHLY and FYNNEI. The CDR3 is 14 residues long. This CDR3 is CASSDQGPNTEAFF. CDR3 in DNA: TGTGCCAGCAGTGACCAGGGCCCGAACACTGAAGCTTTCTTT.

This chain connects TRBV5-4 to TRBJ2-1; 9 positions match TRBD1. The germline gives CDR1 SGHNT, CDR2 YYREEE (reference sequence). This CDR3 has 15 residues. The V gene end was trimmed by 5 bases and the J gene end by 1 base; junction bases not matched to a gene: 4. In DNA form, the CDR3 reads TGTGCCAGCAGTGCCGGGACAGGGTCCTACAATGAGCAGTTCTTC. It yields the protein CASSAGTGSYNEQFF.

V usage is TRBV5-6 and J usage is TRBJ1-5; D not certain. CDR3 size: 13 residues. Germline V gene sequence: CDR1 SGHDT, CDR2 YYEEEE. Trimming cost V 0 bases and J 7 bases, with 8 bases left between them. The CDR3 is CASSLAEEQPQHF. The CDR3 nucleotides are TGTGCCAGCAGCTTGGCAGAAGAACAGCCCCAGCATTTT.

V is TRBV9 and J is TRBJ1-1; D call uncertain. The CDR3 contains 13 residues. Germline lookup yields CDR1 SGDLS and CDR2 YYNGEE. V shed 1 base and J shed 6 bases, with 10 bases lying between them. The CDR3 here is CASSVYMGAEAFF. The DNA for the CDR3 is TGTGCCAGCAGCGTATATATGGGCGCTGAAGCTTTCTTT. Complete variable domain (other parts from reference TRBV9 and TRBJ1-1): DSGVTQTPKHLITATGQRVTLRCSPRSGDLSVYWYQQSLDQGLQFLIQYYNGEERAKGNILERFSAQQFPDLHSELNLSSLELGDSALYFCASSVYMGAEAFFGQGTRLTVV.

The V and J genes are TRBV5-5 and TRBJ1-2; no clear D. In germline, CDR1 is SGHKS, CDR2 YYEKEE (reference sequence). The ends were cut back, 4 bases at V and 0 bases at J, with 10 bases in the middle. The CDR3 contains 14 residues. CDR3: CASSTSPANYGYTF. CDR3 in DNA: TGTGCCAGCAGCACTAGCCCAGCTAACTATGGCTACACCTTC.

The chain carries TRBV4-2 and TRBJ2-7; tentatively, D is TRBD1 (6 bases). The CDR3 extends over 13 amino acids. V was shortened by 1 base and J by 3 bases, with 7 bases between the two germline ends. Germline V gene data show CDR1 as LGHNA and CDR2 as YNFKEQ. The DNA for the CDR3 is TGTGCCAGCAGCCAAGGGACAGTCTACGAGCAGTACTTC. As protein: CASSQGTVYEQYF.

The gene calls are TRBV27 and TRBJ2-7; 7 nucleotides agree with TRBD1. Germline CDR1 reads MNHEY; CDR2 reads SMNVEV (reference sequence). This CDR3 region has 15 residues. Trimming cost V 8 bases and J 3 bases; bases outside gene matches: 13. The CDR3 here is CASAPFKGQVYEQYF. As DNA, the CDR3 is TGTGCCAGCGCGCCCTTTAAAGGACAGGTCTACGAGCAGTACTTC.

The chain is built from TRBV6-2 or TRBV6-3 and TRBJ2-2; possible D gene TRBD1, 6 bases. The CDR3 extends over 15 amino acids. Trimming took 4 bases from V and 9 from J, leaving 18 bases between them. CDR1 and CDR2 from the germline V gene are MNHEY and SVGEGT. For the CDR3, the DNA is TGTGCCAGCAGTTCCTACAGGGATTCTGGCAGGGAGCTGTTTTTT. Translated, it gives CASSSYRDSGRELFF.

This sequence joins TRBV28 and TRBJ1-2; TRBD1 matches at 8 bases. J lost 4 bases, V lost 5 bases, and 15 bases had no gene match. The CDR3 runs to 17 residues. Germline V gives CDR1 MDHEN, CDR2 SYDVKM. The CDR3 here is CASSRGLGDRITYGYTF. DNA of the CDR3: TGTGCCAGCAGTCGCGGTCTAGGGGACAGGATTACCTATGGCTACACCTTC.